The sequence of this T cell receptor (beta chain) was determined in a study of blood T cell repertoires in COVID-19. Turning to the study itself: COVID-19 samples from acute and convalescent phases originated in the United States, Italy and Spain. From T cells, B-cell-depleted T cells, or PBMCs came the material, which was cDNA or gDNA.

This clone was counted a few times. Original data processing: Nucleated cell number was recorded as an estimate derived from reference gene primer amplification. Method: immunoSEQ multiplex PCR; TCRdb's copy keeps in-frame clones and lacks some. V and J calls plus clone size are reproduced from that table; the DNA served to infer D and trimming. The sample yields about 48,000 clones, 70% to 90% seen once. Trimming removed 3 bases from V and 9 bases from J; junction bases left unmatched: 15. The CDR3 covers 17 residues. CDR1 is MNHEY and CDR2 is SVGEGT in the germline V gene. The chain recombines TRBV6-2 or TRBV6-3 with TRBJ2-5, with 11 positions matching TRBD2. The specimen sequenced was peripheral blood. The TCR was taken from a human donor in a cohort sampled during active COVID-19. The donor label of this sample is uncertain. The CDR3 reads CASSYSVLGLAVGPQYF. The CDR3 nucleotides are TGTGCCAGCAGTTATTCCGTCCTGGGACTAGCGGTGGGGCCCCAGTACTTC.